The clone carrying this T cell receptor (beta chain) was seen a handful of times. Its antigen remains unidentified. Sampling consisted of one heparinised blood draw per donor, averaging approximately 120 mL. CD45RO/CCR7/CD25/CD127/CD95/CD27 sorting isolated CD4+ naive, central memory, regulatory and stem cell-like memory cells. These data are taken from a study of beta chain features in type 1 diabetes. General study results and limits: Shortening of TCRB CDR3s, moderate but significant, appeared in all four CD4+ subsets of Type 1 diabetes patients.

What was sequenced were expressed TCRB transcripts, since all of the isolated RNA had been reverse transcribed. Produced via immunoSEQ multiplex PCR; TCRdb's table is partial and in-frame only. The repertoire consists of 600,000 to 650,000 clones, with around 16% occurring once and the leading ten covering around 0.095%. The CDR3 runs 14 residues. Trimming removed 5 bases from V and 3 bases from J, with 14 bases in between. CDR1 MNHEY and CDR2 SMNVEV come from the germline V gene (reference sequence). The genes are TRBV27 and TRBJ2-7; D is uncertain. Sequencing input: naive CD4+ T cells from blood. The receptor was derived from a man aged 18 to 30 in good health. The DNA for the CDR3 is TGTGCCAGCAGTCTAAAAAGTTCTCACTACGAGCAGTACTTC. Translating it yields CASSLKSSHYEQYF.